These T cell receptor beta chains were read from a single sample in a study of blood T cell repertoires in COVID-19. Repertoires were generated with immunoSEQ multiplex PCR, while TCRdb's copy carries only in-frame clones and drops some. The sample contains approximately 150,000 clones, 75% to 90% of which appear only once. The material sequenced was peripheral blood. The receptor source for this set is an elderly man with acute or convalescent COVID-19. Each CDR3 is given with its conserved first and last residue. The D gene is left open where the match is weak. Some rows have no size entry. The others give once, few or many, or a class for an expanded clone.

>TRBJ1-4|-|-|TRBV6-5
CASRTDRNPNEKLFF
TGTGCCTCGAGGACAGACCGCAACCCCAATGAAAAACTGTTTTTT
>TRBJ1-5|-|few|TRBV9
CASSVVPGFNQPQHF
TGTGCCAGCAGCGTAGTACCAGGTTTCAATCAGCCCCAGCATTTT
>TRBJ2-1|-|-|TRBV7-8
CASSLDRGNEQFF
TGTGCCAGCAGCTTAGACCGCGGGAATGAGCAGTTCTTC
>TRBJ1-1|-|-|TRBV7-9
CASSSDRRNTEAFF
TGTGCCAGCAGCTCAGACAGGAGGAACACTGAAGCTTTCTTT
>TRBJ1-3|-|-|TRBV5-1
CASSFERGNTIYF
TGCGCCAGCAGCTTCGAACGGGGAAACACCATATATTTT
>TRBJ1-3|-|-|TRBV12-5
CASGLAGSHTIYF
TGTGCTAGTGGTTTGGCCGGGAGTCACACCATATATTTT
>TRBJ2-3|-|-|TRBV2
CASSGGLGNTDTQYF
TGTGCCAGCAGTGGGGGCCTAGGTAACACAGATACGCAGTATTTT
>TRBJ1-1|-|-|TRBV18
CASSPYLNTEAFF
TGTGCCAGCTCACCCTACCTCAACACTGAAGCTTTCTTT
>TRBJ1-3|-|-|TRBV12-3/TRBV12-4
CASSFNSGNTIYF
TGTGCCAGCAGTTTTAACTCTGGAAACACCATATATTTT
>TRBJ2-1|TRBD2|-|TRBV7-3
CASSRSTGGEQFF
TGTGCCAGCAGCCGCTCCACGGGAGGTGAGCAGTTCTTC
>TRBJ1-5|-|-|TRBV18
CASSTNRGSNQPQHF
TGTGCCAGCTCAACGAACCGGGGGAGCAATCAGCCCCAGCATTTT
>TRBJ1-6|-|-|TRBV15
CATSRATSPLHF
TGTGCCACCAGCAGAGCTACTTCACCCCTCCACTTT
>TRBJ1-5|TRBD1|-|TRBV3-1/TRBV3-2
CASSPKDRGSNQPQHF
TGTGCCAGCAGCCCTAAAGACAGGGGGAGCAATCAGCCCCAGCATTTT
>TRBJ2-3|TRBD1|-|TRBV27
CASSAQGAEATDTQYF
TGTGCCAGCAGTGCACAGGGGGCGGAGGCCACAGATACGCAGTATTTT
>TRBJ1-2|-|-|TRBV28
CASSSSLRGYTF
TGTGCCAGCAGTTCTTCACTTCGTGGCTACACCTTC
>TRBJ2-2|-|-|TRBV7-6
CASSWRGQYTGELFF
TGTGCCAGCAGCTGGAGGGGGCAGTACACCGGGGAGCTGTTTTTT
>TRBJ1-2|-|-|TRBV6-5
CASSYATGLGYGYTF
TGTGCCAGCAGTTACGCAACAGGGCTGGGATATGGCTACACCTTC
>TRBJ2-3|-|few|TRBV12-3/TRBV12-4
CASSLLADTQYF
TGTGCCAGCAGTTTACTCGCAGATACGCAGTATTTT
>TRBJ2-3|TRBD2|-|TRBV19
CASRVSGRADTQYF
TGTGCCAGTAGGGTTAGCGGGAGGGCAGATACGCAGTATTTT
>TRBJ2-7|-|-|TRBV11-2
CASSKQAYEQYF
TGTGCCAGCAGCAAACAGGCCTACGAGCAGTACTTC
>TRBJ2-7|TRBD1|-|TRBV28
CASSRDRGFPYEQYF
TGTGCCAGCAGTCGGGACAGGGGATTTCCCTACGAGCAGTACTTC
>TRBJ2-7|TRBD1|-|TRBV28
CASSSGGRDSYEQYF
TGTGCCAGCAGTTCAGGGGGCCGTGACTCCTACGAGCAGTACTTC
>TRBJ2-1|-|-|TRBV6-6
CASSPGEKEFF
TGTGCCAGCAGCCCGGGGGAGAAGGAGTTCTTC
>TRBJ1-2|-|-|TRBV4-1
CASSAQGEGSYGYTF
TGCGCCAGCAGCGCCCAAGGGGAGGGCAGCTATGGCTACACCTTC
>TRBJ2-3|TRBD1|-|TRBV19
CASSSLTGASTDTQYF
TGTGCCAGTAGTAGCCTGACAGGGGCTAGCACAGATACGCAGTATTTT
>TRBJ1-1|TRBD1|-|TRBV6-2/TRBV6-3
CASSRQGEAFF
TGTGCCAGCAGTCGACAGGGTGAAGCTTTCTTT
>TRBJ1-2|TRBD1|-|TRBV5-6
CASSWASGGHYGYTF
TGTGCCAGCAGCTGGGCCTCAGGGGGCCACTATGGCTACACCTTC
>TRBJ2-3|TRBD1|-|TRBV6-5
CASSYPGGQGAGTQYF
TGTGCCAGCAGTTATCCAGGCGGACAGGGGGCGGGTACGCAGTATTTT
>TRBJ1-5|-|-|TRBV28
CASSGVRGQPQHF
TGTGCCAGCAGTGGGGTTCGGGGTCAGCCCCAGCATTTT
>TRBJ2-2|-|-|TRBV18
CASSPITGTANTGELFF
TGTGCCAGCTCACCGATTACAGGGACGGCGAACACCGGGGAGCTGTTTTTT
>TRBJ2-1|TRBD2|-|TRBV18
CASSPRLAGEVNEQFF
TGTGCCAGCTCACCACGCCTAGCGGGAGAGGTGAATGAGCAGTTCTTC
>TRBJ2-7|TRBD1|-|TRBV10-3
CATTGGYEQYF
TGTGCCACCACAGGGGGCTACGAGCAGTACTTC
>TRBJ1-2|-|once|TRBV27
CASSLKAGTNYGYTF
TGTGCCAGCAGTTTAAAGGCAGGCACTAACTATGGCTACACCTTC
>TRBJ2-2|TRBD1|-|TRBV11-3
CASQPGQGAGELFF
TGTGCCAGCCAACCGGGACAGGGGGCCGGGGAGCTGTTTTTT
>TRBJ2-1|-|-|TRBV24-1
CATSDSAEYYNEQFF
TGTGCCACCAGTGATAGCGCCGAATACTACAATGAGCAGTTCTTC
>TRBJ2-1|TRBD2|-|TRBV27
CASSSGLARIKGEQFF
TGTGCCAGCAGTTCAGGACTAGCCCGAATTAAGGGGGAGCAGTTCTTC
>TRBJ2-7|TRBD1|once|TRBV27
CASSRQTGGSYEQYF
TGTGCCAGCAGTCGGCAAACAGGGGGTTCCTACGAGCAGTACTTC
>TRBJ1-5|-|-|TRBV6-6
CASSPPRSLGQPQHF
TGTGCCAGCAGCCCCCCACGTTCCCTCGGTCAGCCCCAGCATTTT
>TRBJ1-5|-|-|TRBV18
CASSPAGNNQPQHF
TGTGCCAGCTCACCGGCAGGGAACAATCAGCCCCAGCATTTT
>TRBJ2-1|TRBD2|-|TRBV9
CASSVEAGSVYNEQFF
TGTGCCAGCAGCGTAGAAGCGGGATCCGTCTACAATGAGCAGTTCTTC
>TRBJ1-1|-|-|TRBV30
CAWSPLRDTEAFF
TGTGCCTGGAGTCCTTTGAGAGACACTGAAGCTTTCTTT
>TRBJ2-3|TRBD2|-|TRBV2
CASTASGGAGDTQYF
TGTGCCAGCACCGCTAGCGGGGGGGCGGGGGATACGCAGTATTTT